The TCR beta chain described here comes from a study of shared clonotypes between healthy human individuals. The study, taken as a whole, reports: Owing to a small donor count, the genetic and exposure-history diversity represented was limited.

V was trimmed by 1 base and J by 5 bases, leaving 11 bases between them. This CDR3 is built from 14 residues. The germline V gene has CDR1 SEHNR and CDR2 FQNEAQ (reference sequence). Assay execution proceeded at the deep level. Original handling: Because ImmunoSEQ provided only junction sequences with no quality scores, the filtering differed. Assay used: immunoSEQ multiplex PCR; TCRdb lists only in-frame clones, some missing. The V and J calls and clone size are taken from that table; D and trimming were inferred from the DNA. The table has about 480,000 clones, over 75% seen once. This clone was seen a single time. Its specificity is not known.

The V and J genes are TRBV7-9 and TRBJ2-5, with D maybe TRBD1 (5 bases). The sequenced sample consisted of PBMCs. The receptor comes from a woman between 40 and 50 years old in good health. Some clones in this sample may be carry-over from other donors' samples. The CDR3 reads CASSLGQGLETQYF. The CDR3 DNA follows: TGTGCCAGCAGCTTAGGGCAGGGATTGGAGACCCAGTACTTC.